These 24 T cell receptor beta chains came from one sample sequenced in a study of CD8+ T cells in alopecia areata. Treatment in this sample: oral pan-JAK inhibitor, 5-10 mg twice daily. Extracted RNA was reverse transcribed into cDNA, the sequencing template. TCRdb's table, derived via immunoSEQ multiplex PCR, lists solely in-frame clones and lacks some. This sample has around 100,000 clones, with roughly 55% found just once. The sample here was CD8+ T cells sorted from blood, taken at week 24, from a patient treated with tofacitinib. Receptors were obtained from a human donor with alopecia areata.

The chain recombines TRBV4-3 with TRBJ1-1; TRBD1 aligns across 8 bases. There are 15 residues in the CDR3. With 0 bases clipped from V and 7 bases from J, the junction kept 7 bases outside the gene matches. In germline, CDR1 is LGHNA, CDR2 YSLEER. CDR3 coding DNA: TGCGCCAGCAGCCAAGATTCGACAGGGGCATTTGAAGCTTTCTTT. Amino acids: CASSQDSTGAFEAFF.

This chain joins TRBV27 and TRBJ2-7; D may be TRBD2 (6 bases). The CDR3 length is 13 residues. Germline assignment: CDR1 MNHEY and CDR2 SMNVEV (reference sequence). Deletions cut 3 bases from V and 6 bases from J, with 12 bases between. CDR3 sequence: CASSFGGETEQYF. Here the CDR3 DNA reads TGTGCCAGCAGTTTTGGCGGGGAGACCGAGCAGTACTTC.

The CDR3, as DNA: TGTGCCTGGAGGGGGACAGTGAACACTGAAGCTTTCTTT. Translated, it gives CAWRGTVNTEAFF. The chain combines TRBV30 with TRBJ1-1; 7 bases align to TRBD1. Trimming cost V 3 bases and J 0 bases; bases outside gene matches: 1. Germline V CDR1 and CDR2: GTSNPN, SVGIG (reference sequence). The CDR3 has 13 amino acids.

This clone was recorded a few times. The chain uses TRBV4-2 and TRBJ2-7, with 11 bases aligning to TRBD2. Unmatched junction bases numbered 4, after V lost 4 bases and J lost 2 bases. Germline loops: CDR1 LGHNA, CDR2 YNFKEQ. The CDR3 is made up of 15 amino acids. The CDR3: CASSPTSGGTYEQYF. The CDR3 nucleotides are TGTGCCAGCAGCCCAACTAGCGGGGGAACCTACGAGCAGTACTTC.

The CDR3 reads CSVPGTAGEQYF. CDR3 bases: TGCAGCGTGCCCGGGACAGCTGGCGAGCAGTACTTC. The J gene is TRBJ2-7, the V gene TRBV29-1; 7 bases are shared with TRBD1. The germline CDR1 and CDR2 sequences are SQVTM and ANQGSEA. CDR3 size: 12 residues. The V and J ends lost 6 bases and 6 bases, in that order; junction bases with no gene match: 8.

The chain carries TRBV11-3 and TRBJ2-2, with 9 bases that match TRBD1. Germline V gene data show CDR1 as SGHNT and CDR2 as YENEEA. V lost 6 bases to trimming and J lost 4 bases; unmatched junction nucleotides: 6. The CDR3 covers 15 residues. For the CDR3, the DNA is TGTGCCAGCAGTTTGGACAGGGGTGGCACCGGGGAGCTGTTTTTT. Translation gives CASSLDRGGTGELFF.

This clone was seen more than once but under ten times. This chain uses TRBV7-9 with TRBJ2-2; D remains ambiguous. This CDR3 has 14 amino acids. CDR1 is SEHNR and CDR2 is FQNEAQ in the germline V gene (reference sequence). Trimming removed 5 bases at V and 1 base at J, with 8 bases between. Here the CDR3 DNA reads TGTGCCAGCAGCCCTTACAGGAACACCGGGGAGCTGTTTTTT. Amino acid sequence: CASSPYRNTGELFF.

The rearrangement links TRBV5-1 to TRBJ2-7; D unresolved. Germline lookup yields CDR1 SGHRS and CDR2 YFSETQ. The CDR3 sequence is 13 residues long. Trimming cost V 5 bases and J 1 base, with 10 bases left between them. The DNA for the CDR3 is TGCGCCAGCAGAATAGAGATTTCCTACGAGCAGTACTTC. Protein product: CASRIEISYEQYF.

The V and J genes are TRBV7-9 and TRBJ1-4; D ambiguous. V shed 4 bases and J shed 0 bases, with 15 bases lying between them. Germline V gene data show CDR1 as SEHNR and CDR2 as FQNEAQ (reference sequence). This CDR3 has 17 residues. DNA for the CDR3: TGTGCCAGCAGCTCTCCGAGGGTAGGGACAACTAATGAAAAACTGTTTTTT. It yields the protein CASSSPRVGTTNEKLFF. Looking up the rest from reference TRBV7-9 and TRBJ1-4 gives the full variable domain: DTGVSQNPRHKITKRGQNVTFRCDPISEHNRLYWYRQTLGQGPEFLTYFQNEAQLEKSRLLSDRFSAERPKGSFSTLEIQRTEQGDSAMYLCASSSPRVGTTNEKLFFGSGTQLSVL.

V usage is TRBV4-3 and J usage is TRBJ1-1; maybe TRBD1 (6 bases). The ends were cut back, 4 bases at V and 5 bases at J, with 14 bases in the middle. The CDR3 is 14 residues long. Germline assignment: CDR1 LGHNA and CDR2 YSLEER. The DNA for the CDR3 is TGCGCCAGCAGCCCCGGGGGGGCTGGGACTGAAGCTTTCTTT. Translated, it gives CASSPGGAGTEAFF.

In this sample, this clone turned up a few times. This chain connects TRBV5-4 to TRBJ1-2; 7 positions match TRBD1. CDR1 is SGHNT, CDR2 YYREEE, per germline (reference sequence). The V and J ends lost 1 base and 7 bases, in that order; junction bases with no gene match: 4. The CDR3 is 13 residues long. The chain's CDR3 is CASSLKGGSGYTF. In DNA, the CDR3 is TGTGCCAGCAGCTTGAAAGGGGGCTCTGGCTACACCTTC.

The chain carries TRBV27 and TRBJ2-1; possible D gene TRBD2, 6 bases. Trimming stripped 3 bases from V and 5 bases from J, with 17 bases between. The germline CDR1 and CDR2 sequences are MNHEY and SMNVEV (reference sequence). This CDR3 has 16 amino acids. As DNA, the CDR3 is TGTGCCAGCAGTTTCTCTGAGTCGGGGGTGAACAATGAGCAGTTCTTC. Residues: CASSFSESGVNNEQFF.

The CDR3 reads CASTPTGKTQYF. CDR3 DNA sequence: TGTGCCAGCACTCCTACGGGGAAGACCCAGTACTTC. This chain connects TRBV27 to TRBJ2-5; D perhaps matches TRBD2 (5 bases). The V and J ends lost 7 bases and 6 bases respectively, with 12 bases between them. Germline loops: CDR1 MNHEY, CDR2 SMNVEV (reference sequence). The CDR3 is made up of 12 amino acids.

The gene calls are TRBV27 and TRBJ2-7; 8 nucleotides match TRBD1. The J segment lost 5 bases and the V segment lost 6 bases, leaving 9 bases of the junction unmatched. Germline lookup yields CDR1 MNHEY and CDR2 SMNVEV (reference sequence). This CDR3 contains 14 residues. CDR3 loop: CASRPIQGGHEQYF. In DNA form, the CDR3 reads TGTGCCAGCAGACCCATACAGGGGGGCCACGAGCAGTACTTC.

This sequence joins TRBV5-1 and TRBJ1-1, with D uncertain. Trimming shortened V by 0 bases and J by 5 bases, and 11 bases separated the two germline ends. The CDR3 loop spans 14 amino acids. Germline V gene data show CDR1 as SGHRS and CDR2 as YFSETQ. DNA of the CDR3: TGCGCCAGCAGCTTGGACTTAATCGGGACTGAAGCTTTCTTT. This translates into CASSLDLIGTEAFF. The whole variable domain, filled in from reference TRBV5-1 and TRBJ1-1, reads KAGVTQTPRYLIKTRGQQVTLSCSPISGHRSVSWYQQTPGQGLQFLFEYFSETQRNKGNFPGRFSGRQFSNSRSEMNVSTLELGDSALYLCASSLDLIGTEAFFGQGTRLTVV.

The DNA of the CDR3 is TGTGCCAGCAGGGCGGGGGCAGGAGTTAATGAAAAACTGTTTTTT. The encoded protein is CASRAGAGVNEKLFF. The chain is built from TRBV27 and TRBJ1-4; D possibly corresponds to TRBD1 (6 bases). V was clipped by 6 bases and J by 4 bases, with 15 bases between them. This CDR3 comprises 15 residues. Germline V CDR1 and CDR2: MNHEY, SMNVEV (reference sequence).

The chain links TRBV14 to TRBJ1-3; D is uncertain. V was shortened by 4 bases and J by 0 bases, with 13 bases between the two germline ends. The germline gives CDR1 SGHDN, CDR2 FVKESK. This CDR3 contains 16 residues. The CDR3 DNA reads TGTGCCAGCAGCCGTCTGCCTTCGGGCTCTGGAAACACCATATATTTT. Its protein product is CASSRLPSGSGNTIYF.

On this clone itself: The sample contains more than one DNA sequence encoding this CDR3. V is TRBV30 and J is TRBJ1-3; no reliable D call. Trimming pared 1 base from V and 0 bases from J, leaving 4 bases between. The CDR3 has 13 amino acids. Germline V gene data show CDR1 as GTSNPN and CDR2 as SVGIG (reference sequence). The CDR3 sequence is CAWSENSGNTIYF. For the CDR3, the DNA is TGTGCCTGGAGTGAAAACTCTGGAAACACCATATATTTT. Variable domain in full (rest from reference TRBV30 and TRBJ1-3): SQTIHQWPATLVQPVGSPLSLECTVEGTSNPNLYWYRQAAGRGLQLLFYSVGIGQISSEVPQNLSASRPQDRQFILSSKKLLLSDSGFYLCAWSENSGNTIYFGEGSWLTVV.

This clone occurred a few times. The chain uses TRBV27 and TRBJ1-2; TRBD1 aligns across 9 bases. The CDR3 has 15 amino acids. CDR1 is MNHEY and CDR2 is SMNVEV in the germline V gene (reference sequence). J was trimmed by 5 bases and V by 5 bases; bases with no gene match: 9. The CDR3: CASSGTGGAPYGYTF. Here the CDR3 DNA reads TGTGCCAGCAGTGGCACAGGGGGCGCGCCTTATGGCTACACCTTC.

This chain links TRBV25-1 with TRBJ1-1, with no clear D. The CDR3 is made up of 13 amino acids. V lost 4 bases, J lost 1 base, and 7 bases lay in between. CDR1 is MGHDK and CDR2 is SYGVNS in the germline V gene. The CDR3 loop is CASSVGKNTEAFF. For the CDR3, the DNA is TGTGCCAGCAGTGTAGGGAAGAACACTGAAGCTTTCTTT. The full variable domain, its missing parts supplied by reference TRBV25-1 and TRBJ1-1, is EADIYQTPRYLVIGTGKKITLECSQTMGHDKMYWYQQDPGMELHLIHYSYGVNSTEKGDLSSESTVSRIRTEHFPLTLESARPSHTSQYLCASSVGKNTEAFFGQGTRLTVV.

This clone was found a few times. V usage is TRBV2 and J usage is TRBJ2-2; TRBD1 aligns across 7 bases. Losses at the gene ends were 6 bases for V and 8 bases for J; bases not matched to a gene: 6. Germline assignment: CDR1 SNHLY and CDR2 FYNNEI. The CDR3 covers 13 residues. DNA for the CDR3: TGTGCCAGCAGAGTACAGGGGTTTGGGGAGCTGTTTTTT. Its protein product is CASRVQGFGELFF.

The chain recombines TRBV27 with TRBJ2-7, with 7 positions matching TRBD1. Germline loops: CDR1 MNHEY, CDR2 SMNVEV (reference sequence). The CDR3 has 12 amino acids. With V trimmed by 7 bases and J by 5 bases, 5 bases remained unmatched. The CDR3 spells CASKTGLNEQYF. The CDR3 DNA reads TGTGCCAGCAAGACAGGGTTGAACGAGCAGTACTTC.

The CDR3 DNA sequence: TGTGCCAGCGGAGAATTTTGGGGGGGGCACGCCTACAATGAGCAGTTCTTC. This translates into CASGEFWGGHAYNEQFF. The chain is built from TRBV27 and TRBJ2-1, with a tentative D call TRBD2 (7 bases). V lost 8 bases and J lost 2, with 22 bases in between. The CDR3 is 17 amino acids. Germline values: CDR1 MNHEY, CDR2 SMNVEV (reference sequence).

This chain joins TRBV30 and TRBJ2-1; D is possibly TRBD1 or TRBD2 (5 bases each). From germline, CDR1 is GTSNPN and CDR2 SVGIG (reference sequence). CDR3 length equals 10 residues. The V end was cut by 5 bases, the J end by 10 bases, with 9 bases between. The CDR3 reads CAWVGEEQFF. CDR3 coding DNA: TGTGCCTGGGTGGGGGAGGAGCAGTTCTTC. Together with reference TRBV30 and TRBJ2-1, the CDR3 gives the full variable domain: SQTIHQWPATLVQPVGSPLSLECTVEGTSNPNLYWYRQAAGRGLQLLFYSVGIGQISSEVPQNLSASRPQDRQFILSSKKLLLSDSGFYLCAWVGEEQFFGPGTRLTVL.